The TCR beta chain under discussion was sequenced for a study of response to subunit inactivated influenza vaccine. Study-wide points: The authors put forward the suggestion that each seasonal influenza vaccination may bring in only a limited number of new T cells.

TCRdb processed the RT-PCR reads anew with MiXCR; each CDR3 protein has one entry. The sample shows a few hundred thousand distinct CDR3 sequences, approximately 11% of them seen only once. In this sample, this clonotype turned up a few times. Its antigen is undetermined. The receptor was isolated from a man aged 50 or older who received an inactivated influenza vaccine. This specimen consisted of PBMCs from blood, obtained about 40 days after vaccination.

The CDR3 DNA is TGTGCCAGCAGCCAGGGATGGGACTATCATACTGGGGCCAACGTCCTGACTTTC. Residues: CASSQGWDYHTGANVLTF. This chain joins TRBV11-1 and TRBJ2-6, with TRBD2 matching 7 bases. The CDR3 runs 18 residues. V trimming: 5 bases; J trimming: 2 bases; junction bases outside the gene matches: 12. The germline V gene encodes CDR1 SGHAT and CDR2 FQDESV (reference sequence).